This entry lists 12 T cell receptor beta chains sequenced from one sample in a study of CD8 T cells in Susac syndrome. RNA amounts of roughly 0.45 to 1 ug underwent reverse transcription with random hexamers. TCRdb re-derived calls from the immunoSEQ multiplex PCR reads in MiXCR, one entry per CDR3 protein. The sample has a few hundred thousand distinct CDR3 sequences, 75% to 85% seen once. The material sequenced was CD8+ T cells from PBMCs. These receptors were collected from a human donor with multiple sclerosis.

The rearrangement links TRBV7-6 to TRBJ2-7; weak D call: TRBD1 (5 bases). Trimming removed 5 bases at V and 2 bases at J, with 19 bases between. Germline V gene lookup returns CDR1 SGHVS and CDR2 FNYEAQ. There are 16 residues in the CDR3. The CDR3 spells CASSPAASDRPYEQYF. CDR3 sequence (DNA): TGTGCCAGCAGCCCTGCTGCCTCCGACAGACCCTACGAGCAGTACTTC.

This CDR3 is CSAERQSEETQYF. The CDR3 nucleotides read TGCAGTGCTGAACGACAGAGTGAAGAGACCCAGTACTTC. The rearrangement joins TRBV20-1 to TRBJ2-5; weak D call: TRBD1 (5 bases). The CDR3 contains 13 residues. CDR1 DFQATT and CDR2 SNEGSKA come from the germline V gene (reference sequence). Trimming removed 5 bases from V and 3 bases from J, with 13 bases in between.

The J gene is TRBJ1-5, the V gene TRBV5-1, with D unclear. Germline loops: CDR1 SGHRS, CDR2 YFSETQ. V lost 4 bases, J lost 5 bases, and 13 bases lay in between. The CDR3 runs 14 residues. DNA of the CDR3: TGCGCCAGCAGCCAGGACGGGTGGGATCAGCCCCAGCATTTT. Translating gives CASSQDGWDQPQHF.

This rearrangement joins TRBV12-3 or TRBV12-4 to TRBJ1-1; tentative D call: TRBD1 (5 bases). Between the trimmed V and J ends, which lost 0 bases and 3 bases, there was a span of 8 bases. CDR3 length equals 14 residues. The CDR3 DNA sequence: TGTGCCAGCAGTTTAGCAGGGACCGACACTGAAGCTTTCTTT. Translation gives CASSLAGTDTEAFF.

This chain uses TRBV5-1 with TRBJ1-4; TRBD1 agrees at 9 bases. V lost 8 bases, J lost 6 bases, and 8 bases stayed unmatched. Germline V gives CDR1 SGHRS, CDR2 YFSETQ. CDR3 length: 14 residues. CDR3 DNA: TGCGCCAGTAGACCCGGGACAGGGTATGAAAAACTGTTTTTT. Protein: CASRPGTGYEKLFF.

The CDR3, as DNA: TGCGCCAGCAGCCCCTCGGGACAGGGCTACAATGAGCAGTTCTTC. Amino acids: CASSPSGQGYNEQFF. The chain uses TRBV4-3 and TRBJ2-1, with TRBD1 matching over 9 bases. Germline trimming cut 4 bases from V and 3 bases from J; bases unmatched to any gene: 4. CDR3 length: 15 amino acids. Germline V lookup: CDR1 LGHNA, CDR2 YSLEER.

The chain joins TRBV11-2 to TRBJ2-1; D is unresolved. This CDR3 contains 15 residues. Germline CDR1 is SGHAT and CDR2 is FQNNGV. V was shortened by 0 bases and J by 4 bases, with 10 bases between the two germline ends. CDR3 protein: CASSLEHEGYNEQFF. CDR3 sequence (DNA): TGTGCCAGCAGCTTAGAACACGAAGGGTACAATGAGCAGTTCTTC.

This sequence joins TRBV29-1 and TRBJ2-4; 7 bases map to TRBD1. CDR3 size: 12 residues. Germline V gives CDR1 SQVTM, CDR2 ANQGSEA. Trimming at V came to 4 bases and at J to 9 bases, leaving 6 bases not matched to a gene. CDR3 nucleotides: TGCAGCGTTGTAGGGGGCCTAGGCATTCAGTACTTC. Translating it yields CSVVGGLGIQYF.

This rearrangement joins TRBV4-3 to TRBJ2-7; D remains ambiguous. Germline CDR1 is LGHNA and CDR2 is YSLEER. With 1 base removed from V and 3 bases from J, the gap between germline ends came to 10 bases. The length of the CDR3 is 14 residues. The CDR3 loop is CASSQGSGLYEQYF. The CDR3 DNA is TGCGCCAGCAGCCAAGGGTCCGGCCTCTACGAGCAGTACTTC.

The J gene is TRBJ2-7, the V gene TRBV5-6, with unresolved D. Between the trimmed V and J ends, which lost 2 bases and 2 bases, there was a span of 8 bases. This CDR3 is built from 13 residues. CDR1 and CDR2 (germline): SGHDT, YYEEEE. The CDR3 bases are TGTGCCAGCAGCTTAACGGCCGCCTACGAGCAGTACTTC. Protein: CASSLTAAYEQYF.

The chain joins TRBV7-9 to TRBJ2-5; unclear D gene. Germline V gene data show CDR1 as SEHNR and CDR2 as FQNEAQ (reference sequence). This CDR3 is built from 14 residues. With 4 bases removed from V and 7 bases from J, the gap between germline ends came to 16 bases. The CDR3: CASSSPGPLGTQYF. The DNA of the CDR3 is TGTGCCAGCAGCTCCCCGGGCCCACTCGGGACCCAGTACTTC.

The CDR3 DNA reads TGTGCCAGCAGTTACTTGGACTACGAGCAGTACTTC. Residues: CASSYLDYEQYF. The chain carries TRBV6-2 or TRBV6-3 and TRBJ2-7; D is unclear. The V end was cut by 1 base, the J end by 3 bases, with 4 bases between. Germline values: CDR1 MNHEY, CDR2 SVGEGT. CDR3 length: 12 residues.